This T cell receptor (beta chain) was captured by sequencing in a study of cytomegalovirus exposure and HLA in healthy donors. As to this clone: Its antigen is as yet unknown.

The study, taken as a whole, reports: Accounts indicate the classifier identified cytomegalovirus status with strong specificity and sensitivity.

PCR used 60 Vbeta primers and 13 Jbeta primers. Repertoires were generated with immunoSEQ multiplex PCR, while TCRdb's copy carries only in-frame clones and drops some. The sample totals 70,000 to 80,000 clones. The V segment lost 1 base and the J segment 8 bases; nucleotides outside the gene matches: 3. The CDR3 is 13 amino acids. Germline loops: CDR1 GTSNPN, CDR2 SVGIG (reference sequence). The receptor's source is a man aged 40-55 years in good health and CMV-seronegative. This chain uses TRBV30 with TRBJ2-7; 12 bases align to TRBD2. The specimen was PBMCs. The CDR3 reads CAWSGGLAGKQYF. The CDR3 nucleotides are TGTGCCTGGAGTGGGGGACTAGCGGGCAAGCAGTACTTC.